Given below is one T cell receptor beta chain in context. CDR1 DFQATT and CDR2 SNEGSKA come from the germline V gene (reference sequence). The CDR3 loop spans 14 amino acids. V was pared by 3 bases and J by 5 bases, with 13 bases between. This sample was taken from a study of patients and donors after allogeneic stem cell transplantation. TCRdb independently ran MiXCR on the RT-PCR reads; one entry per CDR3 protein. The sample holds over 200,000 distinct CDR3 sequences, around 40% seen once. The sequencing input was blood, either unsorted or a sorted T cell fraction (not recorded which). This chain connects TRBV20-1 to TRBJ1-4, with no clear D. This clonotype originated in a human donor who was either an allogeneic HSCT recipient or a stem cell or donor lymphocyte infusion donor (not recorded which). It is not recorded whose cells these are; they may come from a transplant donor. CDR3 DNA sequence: TGCAGTGCTAGCCGGGGAGCGCAAAATGAAAAACTGTTTTTT. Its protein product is CSASRGAQNEKLFF.